This TCR beta chain was recorded in a study of beta chain features in type 1 diabetes. Across the study: Examination covered under 110 million sorted cells spanning all samples.

The authors reverse transcribed all of the isolated RNA, so sequencing captured expressed TCRB transcripts. Clones were sequenced by immunoSEQ multiplex PCR, and TCRdb holds only the in-frame ones, with some missing. The sample has around 310,000 clones, 9.5% to 11% seen once. In this sample, this clone turned up a few times. Its antigen remains unidentified. Trimming took 6 bases from V and 0 from J, leaving 9 bases between them. Per germline, CDR1 SQVTM and CDR2 ANQGSEA. This CDR3 comprises 13 residues. General study points: Within the patient group, naive, central memory and Treg TCRB repertoires appeared more similar to each other than within healthy donors. Because the template was cDNA, high-expressing cells might be over-represented.

The TCR sequence derives from a woman aged 25 to 39 in good health. Sequencing input: naive CD4+ T cells from blood. The chain joins TRBV29-1 to TRBJ1-5; D call uncertain. Here the CDR3 reads CSVRVDSNQPQHF. DNA of the CDR3: TGCAGCGTGAGGGTAGATAGCAATCAGCCCCAGCATTTT.